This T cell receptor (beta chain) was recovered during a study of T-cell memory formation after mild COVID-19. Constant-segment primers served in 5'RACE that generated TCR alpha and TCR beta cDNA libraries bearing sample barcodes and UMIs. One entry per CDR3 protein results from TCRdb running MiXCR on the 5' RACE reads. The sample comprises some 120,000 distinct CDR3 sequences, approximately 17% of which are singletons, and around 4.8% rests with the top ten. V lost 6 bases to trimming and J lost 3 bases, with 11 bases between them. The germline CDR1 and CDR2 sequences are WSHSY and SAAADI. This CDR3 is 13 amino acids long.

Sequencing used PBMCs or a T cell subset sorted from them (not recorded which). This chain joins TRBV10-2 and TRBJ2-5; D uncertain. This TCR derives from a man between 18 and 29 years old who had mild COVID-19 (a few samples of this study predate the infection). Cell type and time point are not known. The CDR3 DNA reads TGCGCCAGCAGCTTAGGACCTAAAGAGACCCAGTACTTC. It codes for CASSLGPKETQYF.